The 25 T cell receptor beta chains given below trace back to one sample, sequenced in a study of T cell changes during pregnancy in multiple sclerosis. Using immunoSEQ multiplex PCR, the repertoire was profiled, and TCRdb retains in-frame clones only, with some absent. The sample carries around 78,000 clones, about 92% recorded once. Sequencing used peripheral blood, obtained in the second trimester of pregnancy. The receptors derive from a female donor with multiple sclerosis, enrolled in a pregnancy study.

This clone is classed as medium-sized. The chain employs TRBV5-6 and TRBJ2-7, with TRBD2 matching over 9 bases. The V segment lost 7 bases and the J segment 7 bases; nucleotides outside the gene matches: 15. This CDR3 has 15 amino acids. Germline V gene lookup returns CDR1 SGHDT and CDR2 YYEEEE. Here the CDR3 DNA reads TGTGCCAGCCGGGGGAGCGGGGGGCTCCTTGAGGAGCAGTACTTC. This sequence encodes CASRGSGGLLEEQYF.

The chain couples TRBV18 to TRBJ2-5; D is unclear. The V end was cut by 3 bases, the J end by 5 bases, with 4 bases between. The CDR3 totals 11 residues. CDR1 is KGHSH, CDR2 LQKENI, per germline. CDR3: CASSPEETQYF. For the CDR3, the DNA is TGTGCCAGCTCACCGGAGGAGACCCAGTACTTC.

CDR3 nucleotides: TGTGCCAGCAGCTTAGGGCAGGGGTTAACCTACGAGCAGTACTTC. Translated, it gives CASSLGQGLTYEQYF. This rearrangement joins TRBV7-2 to TRBJ2-7; D may be TRBD1 (6 bases). The CDR3 runs 15 residues. Trimming removed 1 base from V and 2 bases from J, with 12 bases in between. Germline CDR1 SGHTA, CDR2 FQGNSA.

The chain recombines TRBV5-6 with TRBJ2-3, with D perhaps TRBD1 (5 bases). This CDR3 contains 15 residues. V was pared by 4 bases and J by 2 bases, with 14 bases between. Germline CDR1 SGHDT, CDR2 YYEEEE. The DNA for the CDR3 is TGTGCCAGCAGCGACAGTAACGGACACACAGATACGCAGTATTTT. Residues: CASSDSNGHTDTQYF.

J is TRBJ2-1 and V is TRBV30; D call uncertain. V dropped 4 bases and J dropped 5 bases, with 15 bases sitting between them. The germline V gene has CDR1 GTSNPN and CDR2 SVGIG (reference sequence). The CDR3 consists of 14 residues. This CDR3 reads CAWKPEGGDNEQFF. The DNA of the CDR3 is TGTGCCTGGAAACCCGAAGGCGGTGACAATGAGCAGTTCTTC.

V is TRBV5-1 and J is TRBJ2-3; D is undetermined. There are 13 residues in the CDR3. V was pared by 2 bases and J by 4 bases, with 8 bases between. Germline CDR1 SGHRS, CDR2 YFSETQ. DNA of the CDR3: TGCGCCAGCAGCTTCGGAGTGGCAGATACGCAGTATTTT. Its translation: CASSFGVADTQYF.

This rearrangement joins TRBV18 to TRBJ2-3; D is unclear. This CDR3 is 14 amino acids long. V was shortened by 1 base and J by 3 bases, with 8 bases between the two germline ends. Germline CDR1 and CDR2: KGHSH and LQKENI. CDR3 nucleotides: TGTGCCAGCTCACCACAGACTCGAACAGATACGCAGTATTTT. It codes for CASSPQTRTDTQYF.

V is TRBV7-3 and J is TRBJ1-4; D unclear. CDR3 length equals 14 residues. Trimming left V 3 bases short and J 8 bases short, with 13 bases between. The germline V gene has CDR1 SGHTA and CDR2 FQGTGA. The CDR3 region is CASSFGTVKEKLFF. The DNA for the CDR3 is TGTGCCAGCAGCTTTGGAACAGTCAAAGAAAAACTGTTTTTT. Combining the CDR3 with reference TRBV7-3 and TRBJ1-4 gives the whole variable domain GAGVSQTPSNKVTEKGKYVELRCDPISGHTALYWYRQSLGQGPEFLIYFQGTGAADDSGLPNDRFFAVRPEGSVSTLKIQRTERGDSAVYLCASSFGTVKEKLFFGSGTQLSVL.

V usage is TRBV2 and J usage is TRBJ1-1, with 7 nucleotides matching TRBD1. V shed 5 bases, J shed 3 bases, and the junction held 3 bases outside the gene matches. CDR3 size: 13 residues. In germline, CDR1 is SNHLY, CDR2 FYNNEI. The CDR3 is CASSKDRDTEAFF. The CDR3 coding sequence is TGTGCCAGCAGTAAAGACAGGGACACTGAAGCTTTCTTT.

The chain links TRBV7-3 to TRBJ2-2, with 9 bases aligning to TRBD2. With 3 bases clipped from V and 4 bases from J, the junction kept 9 bases outside the gene matches. Germline V lookup: CDR1 SGHTA, CDR2 FQGTGA. There are 17 residues in the CDR3. The CDR3 region is CASSFITGGGATGELFF. The CDR3 region has the DNA TGTGCCAGCAGCTTTATCACCGGCGGGGGGGCCACCGGGGAGCTGTTTTTT.

The chain carries TRBV7-6 and TRBJ1-4, with 9 nucleotides matching TRBD1. The CDR3 totals 15 residues. Germline V lookup: CDR1 SGHVS, CDR2 FNYEAQ. With V trimmed by 5 bases and J by 5 bases, 6 bases remained unmatched. The CDR3 DNA reads TGTGCCAGCAGCCCGGGACAGGGAGTCAATGAAAAACTGTTTTTT. Translated, it gives CASSPGQGVNEKLFF.

This rearrangement joins TRBV7-8 to TRBJ2-2, with 15 positions matching TRBD2. Unmatched junction bases numbered 7, after V lost 6 bases and J lost 5 bases. Germline lookup yields CDR1 SGHVS and CDR2 FQNEAQ. The CDR3 length is 17 residues. CDR3 residues: CASSRTSGGARTGELFF. The CDR3 DNA reads as TGTGCCAGCAGTCGGACTAGCGGGGGGGCCAGGACCGGGGAGCTGTTTTTT.

The chain couples TRBV5-4 to TRBJ2-5, with 9 bases aligning to TRBD1. This CDR3 is 16 amino acids long. Germline V lookup: CDR1 SGHNT, CDR2 YYREEE (reference sequence). The V gene end was trimmed by 4 bases and the J gene end by 0 bases; junction bases not matched to a gene: 7. The CDR3 reads CASSPGTGNNQETQYF. The DNA of the CDR3 is TGTGCCAGCAGCCCGGGGACAGGGAATAACCAAGAGACCCAGTACTTC.

This chain links TRBV6-6 with TRBJ1-1; TRBD1 agrees at 8 bases. The CDR3 has 16 residues. Germline V gene lookup returns CDR1 MNHNY and CDR2 SVGAGI (reference sequence). With 4 bases clipped from V and 4 bases from J, the junction kept 11 bases outside the gene matches. CDR3: CASSLDREVGATEAFF. The CDR3 coding sequence is TGTGCCAGCAGTTTGGACAGGGAAGTTGGGGCCACTGAAGCTTTCTTT.

This chain joins TRBV18 and TRBJ2-7; 9 positions agree with TRBD2. CDR3 length equals 15 residues. The germline gives CDR1 KGHSH, CDR2 LQKENI. With 3 bases clipped from V and 3 bases from J, the junction kept 6 bases outside the gene matches. CDR3 coding DNA: TGTGCCAGCTCACCGGCGACAGCGGGGGGCTACGAGCAGTACTTC. Translated: CASSPATAGGYEQYF. The full variable domain, with the rest looked up from reference TRBV18 and TRBJ2-7, is NAGVMQNPRHLVRRRGQEARLRCSPMKGHSHVYWYRQLPEEGLKFMVYLQKENIIDESGMPKERFSAEFPKEGPSILRIQQVVRGDSAAYFCASSPATAGGYEQYFGPGTRLTVT.

The chain joins TRBV15 to TRBJ2-2, with TRBD2 matching 11 bases. Trimming at V came to 0 bases and at J to 6 bases, leaving 0 bases not matched to a gene. The CDR3 has 15 amino acids. CDR1 is LNHNV and CDR2 is YYDKDF in the germline V gene (reference sequence). The CDR3 loop reads CATSRDSGGAGELFF. The DNA for the CDR3 is TGTGCCACCAGCAGAGATAGCGGGGGGGCCGGGGAGCTGTTTTTT.

The chain uses TRBV7-6 and TRBJ1-2, with D possibly matching TRBD1 (6 bases). The CDR3 runs 12 residues. Germline V gene sequence: CDR1 SGHVS, CDR2 FNYEAQ. The V end lost 8 bases, the J end lost 6 bases, and 13 bases lay between the germline ends. CDR3 sequence (DNA): TGTGCCAGCTCCCAACAGGGTCATGGCTACACCTTC. Translation: CASSQQGHGYTF.

The rearrangement joins TRBV30 to TRBJ2-1; TRBD2 matches at 12 bases. Germline CDR1 is GTSNPN and CDR2 is SVGIG (reference sequence). The length of the CDR3 is 13 residues. V trimming: 4 bases; J trimming: 10 bases; junction bases outside the gene matches: 5. The CDR3 DNA is TGTGCCTGGACTAGCGGGGGGGCTGGAGAGCAGTTCTTC. Residues: CAWTSGGAGEQFF.

V and J are TRBV25-1 and TRBJ1-6; D is undetermined. The CDR3 spans 16 residues. Germline V lookup: CDR1 MGHDK, CDR2 SYGVNS. Trimming removed 1 base from V and 4 bases from J, with 11 bases in between. CDR3 region: CASSEFHGEYNSPLHF. The DNA for the CDR3 is TGTGCCAGCAGTGAATTTCACGGGGAGTATAATTCACCCCTCCACTTT.

J is TRBJ1-3 and V is TRBV6-5; D perhaps matches TRBD1 (5 bases). Germline V gives CDR1 MNHEY, CDR2 SVGAGI. V was trimmed by 6 bases and J by 4 bases, leaving 10 bases between them. The CDR3 contains 13 residues. The CDR3 protein is CASRGGVGNTIYF. CDR3 sequence (DNA): TGTGCCAGCAGGGGAGGGGTAGGAAACACCATATATTTT.

The CDR3 nucleotides are TGTGCCACCAGCAGCGAGGGAGGGGTCCGTCAGCCCCAGCATTTT. Its translation is CATSSEGGVRQPQHF. The chain joins TRBV15 to TRBJ1-5; D perhaps matches TRBD1 (5 bases). Germline loops: CDR1 LNHNV, CDR2 YYDKDF (reference sequence). V dropped 3 bases and J dropped 6 bases, with 15 bases sitting between them. The CDR3 length is 15 residues.

A single count supports this clone. The chain couples TRBV21-1 to TRBJ2-7; TRBD1, as called in the table, went unchecked against the DNA. TRBV21-1 is recorded as a pseudogene. The CDR3 covers 16 residues. CDR3 sequence: CASSKPPGQMRHEQYF. Here the CDR3 DNA reads TGTGCCAGCAGCAAACCCCCGGGACAGATGCGCCACGAGCAGTACTTC.

This clone was seen just once. The chain joins TRBV15 to TRBJ1-2; possible D gene TRBD1, 5 bases. Looked up from germline, CDR1 is LNHNV and CDR2 is YYDKDF (reference sequence). The CDR3 consists of 17 residues. V dropped 0 bases and J dropped 7 bases, with 21 bases sitting between them. The CDR3 region is CATSRDSAAGPRVGYTF. The DNA of the CDR3 is TGTGCCACCAGCAGAGATTCCGCCGCCGGACCCAGGGTTGGCTACACCTTC.

The chain is built from TRBV9 and TRBJ2-3, with D perhaps TRBD2 (6 bases). Germline values: CDR1 SGDLS, CDR2 YYNGEE. Deletions cut 3 bases from V and 4 bases from J, with 9 bases between. The CDR3 runs 13 residues. CDR3 protein: CASSGWGADTQYF. The CDR3 nucleotides read TGTGCCAGCAGCGGTTGGGGGGCAGATACGCAGTATTTT.

This clone appeared a single time. The V call is TRBV19, the J call TRBJ2-5; 7 nucleotides line up with TRBD1. This CDR3 has 13 residues. V was pared by 6 bases and J by 2 bases, with 3 bases of the junction left unmatched. Germline CDR1 reads LNHDA; CDR2 reads SQIVND (reference sequence). In nucleotides, the CDR3 is TGTGCCAGTAGAGACAGGGTACAAGAGACCCAGTACTTC. It translates to CASRDRVQETQYF.